What follows are 21 T cell receptor beta chains derived from one specimen sequenced in a study of shared clonotypes between healthy human individuals. The method was immunoSEQ multiplex PCR; TCRdb's version includes in-frame clones alone and lacks a portion of them. The sample holds 1.6 million or so clones, around 98.5% seen once. The sample was naive CD4+ T cells sorted from blood. The subset denotes: CD45RA+ positively selected. The receptors come from a man aged 30 to 39 in good health.

The rearrangement joins TRBV5-1 to TRBJ2-7; D gene ambiguous. Germline loops: CDR1 SGHRS, CDR2 YFSETQ. Trimming left V 0 bases short and J 3 bases short, with 10 bases between. The CDR3 consists of 14 residues. CDR3 sequence reads: CASSLGGGDYEQYF. The DNA for the CDR3 is TGCGCCAGCAGCTTGGGCGGCGGTGACTACGAGCAGTACTTC. The whole variable domain, remainder taken from reference TRBV5-1 and TRBJ2-7, is KAGVTQTPRYLIKTRGQQVTLSCSPISGHRSVSWYQQTPGQGLQFLFEYFSETQRNKGNFPGRFSGRQFSNSRSEMNVSTLELGDSALYLCASSLGGGDYEQYFGPGTRLTVT.

The chain employs TRBV13 and TRBJ1-5; 7 bases line up with TRBD1. J was trimmed by 4 bases and V by 3 bases; bases with no gene match: 3. This CDR3 has 14 amino acids. The germline gives CDR1 PRHDT, CDR2 FYEKMQ (reference sequence). Here the CDR3 DNA reads TGTGCCAGCAGCTTCGGACAGGTTAATCAGCCCCAGCATTTT. Translated, it gives CASSFGQVNQPQHF.

CDR3 bases: TGTGCCAGCAGCCTCGCCGTCTCCTACGAGCAGTACTTC. Encoded protein: CASSLAVSYEQYF. The chain combines TRBV14 with TRBJ2-7; D gene unclear. V was trimmed by 4 bases and J by 0 bases, leaving 7 bases between them. The CDR3 totals 13 residues. In germline, CDR1 is SGHDN, CDR2 FVKESK.

In nucleotides, the CDR3 is TGTGCCAGCAGCTTAGTCGGACTAGCGGTCGGTGAGCAGTTCTTC. Protein: CASSLVGLAVGEQFF. The rearrangement uses TRBV7-2 and TRBJ2-1; the match to TRBD2 covers 10 bases. Germline loops: CDR1 SGHTA, CDR2 FQGNSA. V lost 1 base and J lost 9; bases outside the gene matches: 6. The CDR3 extends over 15 amino acids.

This chain connects TRBV11-2 to TRBJ2-3; D may be TRBD1 or TRBD2 (5 bases each). Germline CDR1 is SGHAT and CDR2 is FQNNGV. The V gene lost 5 bases and the J gene lost 5 bases, with 17 bases spanning the gap. This CDR3 region has 15 residues. CDR3 in DNA: TGTGCCAGCAGCAAATTGGGACCACCGGAAGATACGCAGTATTTT. It yields the protein CASSKLGPPEDTQYF.

The V gene is TRBV27, the J gene TRBJ2-7; 10 bases map to TRBD2. This CDR3 region has 13 residues. Trimming removed 4 bases from V and 7 bases from J; junction bases left unmatched: 4. The germline gives CDR1 MNHEY, CDR2 SMNVEV (reference sequence). CDR3 nucleotide sequence: TGTGCCAGCAGTTCCGGACTAGCGGCAGAGCAGTACTTC. Its protein is CASSSGLAAEQYF.

CDR3 DNA sequence: TGTGCCAGCGGTAGCGGCCTTAGCACAGATACGCAGTATTTT. It translates to CASGSGLSTDTQYF. The chain employs TRBV27 and TRBJ2-3, with D perhaps matching TRBD2 (6 bases). This CDR3 has 14 amino acids. Germline assignment: CDR1 MNHEY and CDR2 SMNVEV (reference sequence). Deletions cut 8 bases from V and 0 bases from J, with 12 bases between.

The CDR3 is CASSLGGGRPATTGELFF. Here the CDR3 DNA reads TGCGCCAGCAGCTTGGGTGGAGGGAGGCCCGCTACAACCGGGGAGCTGTTTTTT. V is TRBV5-1 and J is TRBJ2-2, with D perhaps matching TRBD2 (6 bases). The germline V gene has CDR1 SGHRS and CDR2 YFSETQ. V dropped 0 bases and J dropped 5 bases, with 20 bases sitting between them. This CDR3 region has 18 residues.

The chain couples TRBV7-9 to TRBJ2-1; maybe TRBD2 (6 bases). Between the trimmed V and J ends, which lost 7 bases and 2 bases, there was a span of 18 bases. CDR1 and CDR2 (germline): SEHNR, FQNEAQ (reference sequence). The CDR3 spans 16 residues. DNA of the CDR3: TGTGCCAGCATCAAAAAAGGCGGGGAAACCTACAATGAGCAGTTCTTC. Amino acid sequence: CASIKKGGETYNEQFF.

V gene TRBV28 combines with J gene TRBJ2-1, with 9 positions matching TRBD2. Germline CDR1 is MDHEN and CDR2 is SYDVKM. The V segment lost 2 bases and the J segment 6 bases; nucleotides outside the gene matches: 5. CDR3 length: 15 residues. CDR3 in amino acids: CASSLRLAGINEQFF. CDR3 sequence (DNA): TGTGCCAGCAGTTTAAGGCTAGCGGGGATCAATGAGCAGTTCTTC.

CDR3 coding DNA: TGTGCCAGCAGCCGACTAGCGGGAGCGGTCACCGGGGAGCTGTTTTTT. Translation gives CASSRLAGAVTGELFF. The chain couples TRBV28 to TRBJ2-2; 12 nucleotides line up with TRBD2. The CDR3 is made up of 16 amino acids. V lost 6 bases and J lost 4; bases outside the gene matches: 6. Germline loops: CDR1 MDHEN, CDR2 SYDVKM.

V is TRBV28 and J is TRBJ2-7; D not certain. This CDR3 contains 13 residues. Trimming removed 8 bases at V and 3 bases at J, with 14 bases between. Germline V gene data show CDR1 as MDHEN and CDR2 as SYDVKM. CDR3 sequence (DNA): TGTGCCAGCCGTCCCATGGGTAGCTACGAGCAGTACTTC. Protein product: CASRPMGSYEQYF.

The CDR3 loop is CASSSPPGQGAGWYGYTF. CDR3 nucleotides: TGTGCCAGCAGCTCACCACCGGGACAGGGGGCTGGTTGGTATGGCTACACCTTC. V usage is TRBV7-2 and J usage is TRBJ1-2; 12 bases match TRBD1. J was trimmed by 5 bases and V by 4 bases; bases with no gene match: 14. The V gene's germline CDR1 is SGHTA and CDR2 FQGNSA. The CDR3 consists of 18 residues. The whole variable domain, remainder taken from reference TRBV7-2 and TRBJ1-2, is GAGVSQSPSNKVTEKGKDVELRCDPISGHTALYWYRQSLGQGLEFLIYFQGNSAPDKSGLPSDRFSAERTGGSVSTLTIQRTQQEDSAVYLCASSSPPGQGAGWYGYTFGSGTRLTVV.

This rearrangement joins TRBV6-6 to TRBJ1-4, with 7 bases fitting TRBD1. The CDR3 totals 16 residues. Germline CDR1 and CDR2: MNHNY and SVGAGI (reference sequence). V lost 3 bases to trimming and J lost 5 bases; unmatched junction nucleotides: 9. CDR3 sequence reads: CASSYKFGQANEKLFF. The CDR3 nucleotides read TGTGCCAGCAGTTATAAATTTGGACAGGCGAATGAAAAACTGTTTTTT.

The rearrangement uses TRBV2 and TRBJ2-4, with D possibly matching TRBD2 (5 bases). Trimming took 1 base from V and 8 from J, leaving 15 bases between them. Germline loops: CDR1 SNHLY, CDR2 FYNNEI. This CDR3 has 15 residues. CDR3 bases: TGTGCCAGCAGTGAAGGCCAGGCAGGAGGAGACATTCAGTACTTC. Protein product: CASSEGQAGGDIQYF. The whole variable domain, remainder taken from reference TRBV2 and TRBJ2-4, is EPEVTQTPSHQVTQMGQEVILRCVPISNHLYFYWYRQILGQKVEFLVSFYNNEISEKSEIFDDQFSVERPDGSNFTLKIRSTKLEDSAMYFCASSEGQAGGDIQYFGAGTRLSVL.

The chain combines TRBV5-4 with TRBJ1-1; tentatively, D is TRBD1 (5 bases). The CDR3 sequence is 13 residues long. Germline-derived CDR1 and CDR2 are SGHNT and YYREEE (reference sequence). With 8 bases removed from V and 1 base from J, the gap between germline ends came to 12 bases. DNA for the CDR3: TGTGCCAGTCGGGGCGAGAAGAACACTGAAGCTTTCTTT. Translated: CASRGEKNTEAFF.

This chain uses TRBV28 with TRBJ2-7; a weak D match, TRBD1 (5 bases). CDR1 is MDHEN, CDR2 SYDVKM, per germline. V dropped 0 bases and J dropped 0 bases, with 9 bases sitting between them. CDR3 length: 15 residues. CDR3 DNA: TGTGCCAGCAGTTTATGGACAGTCAACTCCTACGAGCAGTACTTC. Its protein product is CASSLWTVNSYEQYF.

About this clone itself: The identical CDR3 is also encoded by other nucleotide sequences in the sample. This chain uses TRBV5-1 with TRBJ1-5; 7 bases align to TRBD1. The germline V gene has CDR1 SGHRS and CDR2 YFSETQ. V dropped 0 bases and J dropped 5; count of bases not matched to a gene: 2. The CDR3 runs to 14 residues. The CDR3 nucleotides are TGCGCCAGCAGCTTGGGGACAGGCGATCAGCCCCAGCATTTT. This translates into CASSLGTGDQPQHF.

This chain links TRBV5-4 with TRBJ2-1; possibly TRBD2 for D (5 bases). Between the trimmed V and J ends, which lost 0 bases and 5 bases, there was a span of 12 bases. The CDR3 contains 15 residues. Germline V gene lookup returns CDR1 SGHNT and CDR2 YYREEE (reference sequence). The CDR3 coding sequence is TGTGCCAGCAGCTTGGCTCCAGCCGGGGACAATGAGCAGTTCTTC. Translation gives CASSLAPAGDNEQFF. The whole variable domain, remainder taken from reference TRBV5-4 and TRBJ2-1, is ETGVTQSPTHLIKTRGQQVTLRCSSQSGHNTVSWYQQALGQGPQFIFQYYREEENGRGNFPPRFSGLQFPNYSSELNVNALELDDSALYLCASSLAPAGDNEQFFGPGTRLTVL.

To note about this clone: At one end the junction does not follow the germline gene, possibly because of a read error. V usage is TRBV5-6 and J usage is TRBJ2-5; D is possibly TRBD2 (5 bases). The CDR3 extends over 12 amino acids. In germline, CDR1 is SGHDT, CDR2 YYEEEE. CDR3 sequence: CATRVYQETQYF. CDR3 nucleotides: TGTGCCACGCGGGTCTACCAGGAGACCCAGTACTTC.

The chain combines TRBV28 with TRBJ1-2; 9 positions agree with TRBD1. The trim removed 3 bases at V and 1 base at J, leaving 12 bases unmatched. This CDR3 is 18 amino acids long. Germline CDR1 and CDR2: MDHEN and SYDVKM. The CDR3 bases are TGTGCCAGCAGTTTCACGAACCCGGGACAGGGCCGTAACTATGGCTACACCTTC. Translation: CASSFTNPGQGRNYGYTF.